This T cell receptor beta chain was captured in a study of vaccination and CD4 T cells after COVID-19. Study results and limitations: Spike mono-reactivity marked 304 of 307 vaccine-specific clones in convalescent patients.

About this clonotype itself: Its antigen remains unidentified. At one boundary the junction diverges from the germline segment, which might be a read error.

Sequencing of cultured CD4+ T cell DNA used the Oncomine TCR Beta short-read assay. A single record per CDR3 protein comes from TCRdb applying MiXCR to the PCR reads. The sample shows under 15,000 distinct CDR3 sequences, approximately 53% of them seen only once. The CDR3 extends over 16 amino acids. Germline CDR1 reads MNHEY; CDR2 reads SVGAGI. Treatment given: roughly nine-day PBMC culture with coronavirus spike peptide pools or control peptides (ViraFEST assay). Sequenced material: CD4+ T cells from blood, cultured in vitro. V is TRBV6-5 and J is TRBJ2-3, with 7 bases that match TRBD2. The source is a human donor who had recovered from COVID-19. CDR3 sequence reads: CANSYGSLAGTDTQYF. CDR3 DNA: TGTGCCAACAGTTACGGGTCTCTAGCGGGCACAGATACGCAGTATTTT.